This TCR beta chain was captured by sequencing in a study of blood T cell repertoires in COVID-19. Study as a whole: Specimens from acute and convalescent COVID-19 originated in the United States, Italy and Spain.

The method was immunoSEQ multiplex PCR; TCRdb's version includes in-frame clones alone and lacks a portion of them. Found here are some 89,000 clones, around nine tenths of them singletons; the top ten hold 15% to 19%. The V gene's germline CDR1 is SGHAT and CDR2 FQNNGV. V shed 5 bases, J shed 0 bases, and the junction held 11 bases outside the gene matches. The CDR3 totals 17 residues. This TCR came from a human donor in a cohort sampled during active COVID-19. The sequenced material came from peripheral blood. The V call is TRBV11-2, the J call TRBJ2-3; 7 positions match TRBD2. The CDR3 loop reads CASSLPLAESSTDTQYF. CDR3 in DNA: TGTGCCAGCAGCCTACCGCTAGCGGAGTCTAGCACAGATACGCAGTATTTT. The full variable domain, its missing parts supplied by reference TRBV11-2 and TRBJ2-3, is EAGVAQSPRYKIIEKRQSVAFWCNPISGHATLYWYQQILGQGPKLLIQFQNNGVVDDSQLPKDRFSAERLKGVDSTLKIQPAKLEDSAVYLCASSLPLAESSTDTQYFGPGTRLTVL.